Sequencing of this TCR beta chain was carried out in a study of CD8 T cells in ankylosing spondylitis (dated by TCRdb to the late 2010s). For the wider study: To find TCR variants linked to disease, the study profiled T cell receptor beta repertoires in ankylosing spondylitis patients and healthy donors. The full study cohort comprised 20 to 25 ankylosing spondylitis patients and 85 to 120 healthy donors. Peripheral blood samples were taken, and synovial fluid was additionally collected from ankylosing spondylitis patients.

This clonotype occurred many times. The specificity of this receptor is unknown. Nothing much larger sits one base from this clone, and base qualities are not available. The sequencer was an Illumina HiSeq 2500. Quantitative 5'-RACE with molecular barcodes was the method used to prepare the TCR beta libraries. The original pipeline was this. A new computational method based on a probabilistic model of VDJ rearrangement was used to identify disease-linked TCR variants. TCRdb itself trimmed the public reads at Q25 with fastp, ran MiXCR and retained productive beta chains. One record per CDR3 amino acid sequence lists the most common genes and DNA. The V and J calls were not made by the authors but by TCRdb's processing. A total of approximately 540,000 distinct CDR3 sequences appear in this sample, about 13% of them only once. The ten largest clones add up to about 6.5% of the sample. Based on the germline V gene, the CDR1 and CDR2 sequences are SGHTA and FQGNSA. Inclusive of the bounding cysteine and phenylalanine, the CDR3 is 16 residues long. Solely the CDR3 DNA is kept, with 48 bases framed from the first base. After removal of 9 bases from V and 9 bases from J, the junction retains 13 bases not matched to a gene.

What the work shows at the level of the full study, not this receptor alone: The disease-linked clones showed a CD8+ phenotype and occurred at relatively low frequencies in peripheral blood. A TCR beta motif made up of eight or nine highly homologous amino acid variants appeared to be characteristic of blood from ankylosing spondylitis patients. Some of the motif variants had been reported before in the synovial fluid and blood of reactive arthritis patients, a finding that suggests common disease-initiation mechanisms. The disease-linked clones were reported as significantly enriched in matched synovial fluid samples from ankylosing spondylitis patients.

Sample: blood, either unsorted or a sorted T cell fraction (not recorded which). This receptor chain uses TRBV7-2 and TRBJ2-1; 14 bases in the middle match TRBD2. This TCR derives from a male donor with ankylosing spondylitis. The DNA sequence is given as TGTGCCAGTCAAGTTACCGGGACTAGCGGGAGTAGTGAGCAGTTCTTC. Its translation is CASQVTGTSGSSEQFF.